This entry is about one TCR beta chain. Its cognate antigen has yet to be identified. The record has no base qualities; no much larger clone is one base away. In total, more than 500 healthy bone marrow donors made up the cohort. At the time of sampling, every cohort member was nominally healthy, though immune exposures that went unrecorded were likely present. The donor was CMV seropositive and belonged to the group of a few hundred seropositive cohort members. Each donor provided a peripheral blood sample, and peripheral blood mononuclear cells were used for TCR beta sequencing. Genomic DNA was extracted from the blood cell samples with the Qiagen DNeasy Blood Extraction Kit. The receptor library was made with the immunoSEQ multiplex PCR assay. The multiplex PCR relied on a mix of 60 forward primers for TCR Vbeta segments and 13 reverse primers for TCR Jbeta segments. The CDR3 region of rearranged TCR beta genes was amplified from genomic DNA by a multiplex PCR assay. The Illumina HiSeq System was used to sequence the amplified TCR beta libraries as 87-base-pair reads. The paper's data handling went like this. A later analysis counted approximately 76 million unique TCR beta chains across the 666 repertoires, and approximately 11 million of these chains were shared by at least two donors. A nearest-neighbor algorithm error-corrected the raw reads and collapsed the reads into unique sequences, merging closely related sequences to remove PCR and sequencing errors. Alignment of CDR3 sequences to IMGT reference sequences was used to assign V, D and J gene segments. For a sequence to be retained, a match of at least six nucleotides to both a V gene segment and a J gene segment was required. A rearrangement counted as productive if the CDR3 had no stop codons and remained in frame with V and J, and every other rearrangement counted as non-productive. Following IMGT convention, CDR3 was defined as the stretch from the second conserved V-encoded cysteine up to the conserved J-encoded phenylalanine. The earlier analysis of about 500 of the donors excluded sequences that lacked an unambiguous match to a single V gene segment. An earlier analysis of some 610 of the donors called V segments functional above 56.7% productive rearrangements and segregating when the between-donor standard deviation exceeded 5%. A statistical classification framework was built for diagnosing cytomegalovirus status from the catalog of TCR beta chain sequences. A later analysis assigned V and J genes by comparing TCR nucleotide sequences with IMGT/GENE-DB human TR gene sequences. Using the TCRdist pipeline, a later analysis assigned CDR3 sequences along with most-parsimonious VDJ recombination scenarios. In a later analysis, each TCR beta chain was defined by its CDR3 amino acid sequence together with its V-gene family, and reads without a unique V-gene family were excluded. As a way to deal with suspected cross-contamination and a sequencing artifact, a later analysis dropped roughly 620 nucleotide sequences that were highly shared and had low generation probability. In a later analysis, a clonal expansion index for each public chain was calculated from normalized within-repertoire ranks of inferred template counts. A later analysis computed generation probabilities with a VDJ recombination model fitted to out-of-frame rearrangements, and checked the results against IGoR. Hypergeometric tests were used in a later analysis to score TCR-TCR, TCR-HLA and TCR-CMV co-occurrence, with a repertoire-size bias correction applied to the TCR pairs. To estimate false discovery rates, a later analysis permuted the HLA or CMV assignments 20 times. In a later analysis, co-occurring TCRs were grouped with DBSCAN, and TCRdist sequence similarity was added when clustering was performed within HLA-allele-positive subsets. Repertoires with fewer than 30,000 or more than 120,000 public chains were left out of co-occurrence clustering, as were roughly five repertoires with anomalous nucleotide sharing. Here the immuneACCESS table is served through TCRdb, limited to in-frame sequences with V and J called. Missing clones are a known gap in these copies; in checked studies unresolved V genes cover under half, and the rest lacks a known reason. That table is the source of V, J and clone size, and D and trimming were worked out from the DNA. Within this sample are 150,000 or so clones, with around 66% of them counted one time only. Around 2.9% of the sample is taken by the ten largest.

The sample comes from a study of cytomegalovirus exposure and HLA in healthy donors (dated by TCRdb to about 2017). Study-wide context: In an earlier analysis of under 600 of the donors, 276 Gb of sequence data and about 110 million unique TCR beta sequences from about 190 million T cells were reported. Roughly 320 gigabases of sequencing data and 70 million to 95 million unique TCR sequences made up an early release that covered some 640 HLA-typed donors. The genetic ancestry cluster associated with self-reported Caucasian donors included 81% of the roughly 400 genotyped donors. The study was designed to test whether signatures of past pathogen exposure could be identified by cataloging public T cell receptors. Using immunosequencing, the study profiled T cell repertoires from 666 subjects and related those repertoires to cytomegalovirus serostatus. Along with the approximately 670-subject first cohort, a separate validation cohort of about 110 different subjects was used. To predict cytomegalovirus infection status, the study brought together high-throughput TCR immunosequencing, statistical association of individual TCRs with disease status, and machine learning. To study patterns of TCR occurrence, a later analysis re-analyzed previously published TCR beta repertoires from 650 to 750 donors and added high-resolution HLA genotyping. Rather than using new phenotypic data, the later analysis identified candidate immune exposures from TCR beta sequences and from how often those sequences occurred across donors. In an earlier analysis of around 540 of the donors, high-throughput TCR beta sequencing was used to judge whether each TCR beta V gene segment behaved as functional or pseudogenic. Alongside the repertoire data, information on donor age, sex, ethnicity and CMV serostatus was compiled. In a later genetic analysis, genome-wide SNP genotypes for about three fifths of the roughly 670 donors were used, and that subset was treated as a discovery cohort. All discovery cohort repertoires had been generated on a single sequencing platform. HLA typing covered class I and class II loci at four-digit resolution. Typing coverage varied by locus: roughly 629-640 donors for A, B, C, DRB1 and DQB1; some 520 for DQA1; around 570 for DPA1; about 450 for DPB1. Because of strong linkage in the cohort, roughly five DR-DQ haplotypes were treated as single units for association and clustering. On average, around 230,000 unique TCR beta nucleotide sequences were sequenced per donor among more than 350 genotyped donors of the cohort, with roughly 18% of those sequences being non-productive. Overall results and qualifications from the work: A later genetic analysis associated a missense DCLRE1C variant with V-gene and J-gene trimming of TCR beta chains, and an independent cohort replicated the association. In a later analysis, some 18,000 TCR beta sequences were associated with specific HLA alleles at a false discovery rate of 0.05. Most TCR sequences were seen in very few donors, while some public TCRs were found in many individuals. Some IMGT-functional V segments, including TRBV6-2 and TRBV6-3, could not be told apart with the 87-base-pair reads, so those segments were excluded. Cytomegalovirus status was reported to be diagnosed by the classifier with high specificity and sensitivity in both the original and validation cohorts. Immune exposure information for the cohort was limited to CMV serostatus. Sequencing depth was assumed to be roughly uniform across donors in the presence/absence analyses, though that assumption may not hold. Linkage disequilibrium might explain the correlated functional status among segregating V segments, but an unknown experimental factor could not be excluded. Because some donors lacked HLA typing at each locus, the association tests relied only on the typed subset. The earlier analysis of some 540 of the donors excluded over 15 rarely observed V segments, including chromosome 9 orphons, because counts were too low. In a later analysis, several top co-occurrence clusters were reported to appear linked to parvovirus B19, influenza, CMV and Epstein-Barr virus. A few of the identified cytomegalovirus-associated TCR beta chains were confirmed in vitro to be specific for cytomegalovirus antigens. The authors suggested that the approach could potentially be generalized to other disease states and immunological phenotypes. In a later analysis, the rate of TCR association differed among HLA loci, with DRB1 alleles having the most associated TCRs and HLA-C alleles having the fewest. When HLA alleles, especially DR and DQ, strongly co-occurred, attributing TCR associations to individual alleles was difficult. A total of around 150 TCR beta chains were listed by the study as associated with cytomegalovirus. A later genetic analysis reported fewer N-insertions in productive TCRs among donors in an Asian-associated ancestry cluster than the roughly 620-donor mean. Most CMV-associated TCR beta chains appeared to be HLA-restricted in a later analysis, and the HLA associations seemed to be driven largely by CMV exposure. Broadly in line with IMGT annotations, most TCR beta V segments showed up in productive rearrangements about 87% or about 30% of the time in an earlier analysis of 587 of the donors. A later analysis found that HLA-associated TCR beta chains were more clonally expanded and had lower generation probabilities than equally common non-associated chains. A cluster of highly shared sequence variants was judged likely to represent a technical artifact of the sequencing pipeline. The cohort was sequenced for TCR beta chains only, and without alpha or paired-chain data the features that could be detected were limited. A further reported finding was that TCR beta sequences accurately predicted the HLA-A and HLA-B alleles for most subjects in the first cohort.

As encoded in the germline V gene, CDR1 is SGHRS while CDR2 is YFSETQ. Including cysteine and phenylalanine, the CDR3 has 16 amino acids. The read is trimmed to its CDR3 DNA, 48 bases read in frame from base 1. Germline trimming: 5 bases from V, 4 bases from J; junction bases outside gene matches: 11. Sequencing used PBMCs. This chain is built from TRBV5-1 and TRBJ2-1, and TRBD2 aligns with 8 junction nucleotides. The TCR originated in a woman in her twenties or thirties in good health and CMV-seropositive. The CDR3 region has the sequence CASRGFLGLDYNEQFF. The bases read TGCGCCAGCAGGGGGTTTCTGGGACTAGATTACAATGAGCAGTTCTTC. The reference TRBV5-1 and TRBJ2-1 proteins fill in what lies around the CDR3, so the full variable domain reads KAGVTQTPRYLIKTRGQQVTLSCSPISGHRSVSWYQQTPGQGLQFLFEYFSETQRNKGNFPGRFSGRQFSNSRSEMNVSTLELGDSALYLCASRGFLGLDYNEQFFGPGTRLTVL.